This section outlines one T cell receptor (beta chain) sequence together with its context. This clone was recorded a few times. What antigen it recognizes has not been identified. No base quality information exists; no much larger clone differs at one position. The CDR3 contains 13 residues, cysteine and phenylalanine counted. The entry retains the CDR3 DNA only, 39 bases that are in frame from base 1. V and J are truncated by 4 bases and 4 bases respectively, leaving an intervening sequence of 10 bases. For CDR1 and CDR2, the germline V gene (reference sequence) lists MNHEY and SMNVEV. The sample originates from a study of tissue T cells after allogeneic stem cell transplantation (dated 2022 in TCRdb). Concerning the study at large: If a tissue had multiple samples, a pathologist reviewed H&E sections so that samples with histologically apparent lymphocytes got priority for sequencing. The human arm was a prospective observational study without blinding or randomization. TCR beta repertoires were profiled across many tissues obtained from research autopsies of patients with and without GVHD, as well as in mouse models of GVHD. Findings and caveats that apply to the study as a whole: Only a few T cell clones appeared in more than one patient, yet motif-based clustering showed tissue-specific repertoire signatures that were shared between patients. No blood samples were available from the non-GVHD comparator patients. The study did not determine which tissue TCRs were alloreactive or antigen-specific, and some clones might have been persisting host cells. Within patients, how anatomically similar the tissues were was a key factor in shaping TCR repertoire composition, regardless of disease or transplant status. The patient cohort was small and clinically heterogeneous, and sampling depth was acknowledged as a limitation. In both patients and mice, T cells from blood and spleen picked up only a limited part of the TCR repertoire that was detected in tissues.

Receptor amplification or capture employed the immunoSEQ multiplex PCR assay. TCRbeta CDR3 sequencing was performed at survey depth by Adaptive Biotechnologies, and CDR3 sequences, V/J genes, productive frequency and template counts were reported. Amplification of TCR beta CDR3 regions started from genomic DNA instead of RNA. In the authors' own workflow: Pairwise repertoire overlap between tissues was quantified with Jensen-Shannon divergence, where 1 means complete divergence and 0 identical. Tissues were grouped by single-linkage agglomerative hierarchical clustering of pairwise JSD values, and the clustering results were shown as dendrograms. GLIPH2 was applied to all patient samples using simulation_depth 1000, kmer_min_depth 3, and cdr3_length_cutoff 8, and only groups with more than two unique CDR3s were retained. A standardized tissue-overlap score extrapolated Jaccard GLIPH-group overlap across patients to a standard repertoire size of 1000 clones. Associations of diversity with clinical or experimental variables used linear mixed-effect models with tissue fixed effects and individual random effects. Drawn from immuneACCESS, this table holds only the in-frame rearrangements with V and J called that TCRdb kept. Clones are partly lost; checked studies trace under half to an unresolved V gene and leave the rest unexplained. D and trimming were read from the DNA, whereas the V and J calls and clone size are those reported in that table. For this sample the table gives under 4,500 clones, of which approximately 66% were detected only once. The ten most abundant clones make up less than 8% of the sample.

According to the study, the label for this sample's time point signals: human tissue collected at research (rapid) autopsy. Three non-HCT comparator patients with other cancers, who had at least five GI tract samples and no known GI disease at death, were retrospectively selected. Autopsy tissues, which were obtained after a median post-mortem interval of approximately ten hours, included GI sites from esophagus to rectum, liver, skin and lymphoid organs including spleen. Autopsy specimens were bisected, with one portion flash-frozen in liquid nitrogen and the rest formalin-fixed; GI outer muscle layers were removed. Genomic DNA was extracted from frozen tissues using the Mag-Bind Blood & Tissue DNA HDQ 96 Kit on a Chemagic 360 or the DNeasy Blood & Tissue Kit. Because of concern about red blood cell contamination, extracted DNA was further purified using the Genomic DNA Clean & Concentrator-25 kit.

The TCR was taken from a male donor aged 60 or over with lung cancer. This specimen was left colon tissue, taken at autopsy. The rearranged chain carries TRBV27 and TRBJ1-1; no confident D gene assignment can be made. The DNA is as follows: TGTGCCAGCAGTTCTTTGCAGACCACTGAAGCTTTCTTT. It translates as CASSSLQTTEAFF.